The rows below give T cell receptor beta chains drawn from one sample of a study of CD8+CD57+ T cells in acquired aplastic anemia. TCRdb passed the reads through MiXCR, listing each CDR3 protein once. This table holds approximately 130,000 distinct CDR3 sequences, less than 45% found once. Sequenced material: sorted CD4+, CD8+, or CD8+CD57+ T cells (not recorded which) from PBMCs. The receptors derive from a human donor in good health, serving as a control. CDR3s include the opening cysteine and the closing phenylalanine or tryptophan. D genes are given only for firm matches. Expanded clones are given a class, and other clones once, few, many or no size at all.

>-|TRBV2|-|TRBJ2-1|13
CASSYIGENEQFF
TGTGCCAGCAGTTACATAGGCGAGAATGAGCAGTTCTTC
>many|TRBV29-1|-|TRBJ1-2|10
CSGEGPSFTF
TGCAGCGGTGAGGGTCCATCTTTCACCTTC
>-|TRBV10-3|TRBD1|TRBJ1-5|16
CAISRTGTGGFQPQHF
TGTGCCATCAGCAGAACCGGGACAGGGGGCTTTCAGCCCCAGCATTTT
>-|TRBV10-2|-|TRBJ2-7|12
CASSSTGYEQYF
TGCGCCAGCAGTTCGACGGGTTACGAGCAGTACTTC
>once|TRBV15|TRBD1|TRBJ2-7|14
CATSRDRDPYEQYF
TGTGCCACCAGCAGGGACAGGGATCCCTACGAGCAGTACTTC
>-|TRBV29-1|TRBD2|TRBJ2-5|15
CSVESLAGGRETQYF
TGCAGCGTTGAATCGCTAGCGGGAGGGAGAGAGACCCAGTACTTC
>few|TRBV13|TRBD2|TRBJ2-7|13
CASSLGGGYEQYF
TGTGCCAGCAGCTTGGGGGGGGGCTACGAGCAGTACTTC
>few|TRBV12-3/TRBV12-4|-|TRBJ2-1|15
CASTRIIQGIDEQFF
TGTGCCAGCACCCGAATTATACAGGGAATCGATGAGCAGTTCTTC
>-|TRBV2|-|TRBJ2-1|15
CASSEVAFSYNEQFF
TGTGCCAGCAGTGAAGTAGCATTCTCCTACAATGAGCAGTTCTTC
>many|TRBV30|-|TRBJ2-7|12
CAWGVETYEQYF
TGTGCCTGGGGGGTCGAAACCTACGAGCAGTACTTC
>many|TRBV4-1|-|TRBJ1-1|17
CASRPTPSVGLNTEAFF
TGCGCCAGCAGACCAACACCGTCAGTGGGGTTGAACACTGAAGCTTTCTTT
>many|TRBV19|-|TRBJ1-1|12
CASSGSGTEAFF
TGTGCCAGTAGTGGGTCGGGCACTGAAGCTTTCTTT
>many|TRBV2|-|TRBJ1-5|15
CASIKDINSNQPQHF
TGTGCCAGCATCAAGGACATCAATAGCAATCAGCCCCAGCATTTT
>many|TRBV5-1|-|TRBJ2-3|11
CASFGTDTQYF
TGCGCCAGCTTTGGGACAGATACGCAGTATTTT
>-|TRBV24-1|-|TRBJ2-1|14
CATSSSALGNEQFF
TGTGCCACCAGTTCCTCGGCTCTTGGCAATGAGCAGTTCTTC
>many|TRBV10-3|TRBD1|TRBJ1-1|14
CAISVRGQGTEAFF
TGTGCCATCAGTGTTAGGGGGCAGGGTACTGAAGCTTTCTTT
>many|TRBV24-1|-|TRBJ1-5|12
CATSGVGQPQHF
TGTGCCACCAGTGGGGTTGGGCAGCCCCAGCATTTT
>-|TRBV10-3|TRBD1|TRBJ1-2|14
CAISEGQAIYGYTF
TGTGCCATCAGTGAGGGACAGGCGATCTATGGCTACACCTTC
>few|TRBV24-1|-|TRBJ2-3|12
CASGTSTDTQYF
TGTGCCAGCGGGACCAGCACAGATACGCAGTATTTT
>-|TRBV4-2|-|TRBJ1-5|15
CARSQSHRDNQPRHF
TGTGCCCGCAGCCAATCCCACAGGGACAATCAGCCCCGGCATTTT
>-|TRBV18|-|TRBJ2-2|12
CASSPKGGELFF
TGTGCCAGCTCACCAAAGGGTGGGGAGCTGTTTTTT
>many|TRBV6-2/TRBV6-3|-|TRBJ1-6|14
CASSYSGYHSPLHF
TGTGCCAGCAGTTACTCGGGTTACCATTCACCCCTCCACTTT
>-|TRBV24-1|-|TRBJ1-1|13
CATSGDGDTEAFF
TGCGCCACCAGTGGAGACGGTGACACTGAAGCTTTCTTT
>-|TRBV28|TRBD2|TRBJ2-5|13
CASSPSGAETQYF
TGTGCCAGCAGTCCAAGCGGGGCAGAGACCCAGTACTTC
>-|TRBV15|-|TRBJ2-7|13
CATKQPSTDEQYF
TGTGCCACCAAACAGCCCTCGACGGACGAGCAGTACTTC
>-|TRBV7-6|-|TRBJ2-1|13
CASSLASYNEQLF
TGTGCCAGCAGCTTAGCCTCCTACAATGAGCAGCTCTTC
>many|TRBV20-1|-|TRBJ1-6|14
CSARDTRTNSPLHF
TGCAGTGCTAGAGATACCAGAACGAATTCACCCCTCCACTTT
>once|TRBV10-3|TRBD1|TRBJ1-6|15
CAISRGQGSNSPLHF
TGTGCCATCAGTAGGGGACAGGGTTCAAATTCACCCCTCCACTTT
>-|TRBV10-3|-|TRBJ1-5|13
CATRGGSNQPQHF
TGTGCCACTCGTGGGGGGAGCAATCAGCCCCAGCATTTT
>many|TRBV20-1|-|TRBJ2-3|14
CSARGWGAPDTQYF
TGCAGTGCTAGAGGCTGGGGGGCCCCAGATACGCAGTATTTT
>many|TRBV20-1|-|TRBJ1-2|11
CSAGGSAGYTF
TGCAGCGCCGGGGGCAGCGCGGGCTACACCTTC
>few|TRBV3-1|-|TRBJ2-3|13
CASSPRDEDTQYF
TGTGCCAGCAGCCCCCGAGACGAAGATACGCAGTATTTT
>-|TRBV7-4|-|TRBJ2-7|13
CASSLELAYEQYF
TGCGCCAGCAGCTTGGAATTAGCCTACGAGCAGTACTTC
>many|TRBV10-1|-|TRBJ1-2|12
CAAGGVLYGYTF
TGCGCTGCCGGAGGGGTTCTCTATGGCTACACCTTC
>many|TRBV28|-|TRBJ1-6|15
CASIPGGTYDSPLHF
TGTGCCAGCATCCCGGGTGGGACCTACGATTCACCCCTCCACTTT
>-|TRBV7-6|-|TRBJ1-5|13
CASSPRVDQPQHF
TGTGCCAGCAGCCCCCGGGTTGATCAGCCCCAGCATTTT
>many|TRBV12-3/TRBV12-4|-|TRBJ1-1|14
CASNFRVLGTEAFF
TGTGCCAGCAATTTTAGGGTCCTCGGGACTGAAGCTTTCTTT
>-|TRBV20-1|TRBD1|TRBJ2-5|17
CSATPDRALRLQETQYF
TGCAGTGCAACCCCGGACAGGGCCCTCCGTCTACAAGAGACCCAGTACTTC
>few|TRBV6-1|TRBD1|TRBJ1-5|13
CASEQGPYQPQHF
TGTGCCAGCGAACAGGGGCCGTATCAGCCCCAGCATTTT
>-|TRBV6-4|TRBD1|TRBJ1-2|12
CASRGGDYGYTF
TGTGCCAGCAGAGGGGGCGACTATGGCTACACCTTC
>few|TRBV3-1|-|TRBJ2-4|13
CASSLLAKNIQYF
TGTGCCAGCAGCCTACTAGCCAAAAACATTCAGTACTTC
>many|TRBV7-2|-|TRBJ1-2|14
CASSLRKGPYGYTF
TGTGCCAGCAGCTTAAGGAAAGGACCCTATGGCTACACCTTC